The rows below give T cell receptor beta chains drawn from one sample of a study of blood T cell repertoires in COVID-19. The table came from immunoSEQ multiplex PCR; TCRdb's copy has only in-frame clones and leaves some out. The sample contains approximately 450,000 clones, around 90% of which appear only once. The sequenced sample was PBMCs or T cells enriched from blood (not recorded which). Source of these receptors: a woman under 30 with acute COVID-19. Both conserved end residues are trimmed from each CDR3.

V gene: TRBV5-1; CDR3 protein: ASSPGLAGINTGELF
V gene: TRBV9; CDR3 protein: ASSARPGELF
V gene: TRBV5-8; CDR3 protein: ASSFGHSALQDTQY
V gene: TRBV7-2; CDR3 protein: ASSLGDRDEETQY
V gene: TRBV18; CDR3 protein: ASHAARTGRSGANVLT
V gene: TRBV7-2; CDR3 protein: ASSYETSGRGYEQY
V gene: TRBV19; CDR3 protein: ASGRQGLSYGYT
V gene: TRBV19; CDR3 protein: ASSIRTGDTYEQY
V gene: TRBV6-5; CDR3 protein: ASTLSTSGTGELF
V gene: TRBV28; CDR3 protein: ASSTSGYTDTQY
V gene: TRBV19; CDR3 protein: ASTGYTEAF
V gene: TRBV5-4; CDR3 protein: ASSLVGRGTSGNTIY
V gene: TRBV6-6; CDR3 protein: ASSYQNMPYFDEQF
V gene: TRBV11-3; CDR3 protein: ASSLDRGSEAF
V gene: TRBV9; CDR3 protein: ASSPGTLPGQETQY
V gene: TRBV5-1; CDR3 protein: ASSLDMNTGELF
V gene: TRBV6-5; CDR3 protein: ASSYSRRGGSGELF
V gene: TRBV7-9; CDR3 protein: ASSPSLLPGNEAF
V gene: TRBV10-3; CDR3 protein: AISESGGANSPLH
V gene: TRBV9; CDR3 protein: ASSVERTGDGYT
V gene: TRBV11-2; CDR3 protein: ASSPVAPSYEQY
V gene: TRBV19; CDR3 protein: ASSLGQGHEKLF
V gene: TRBV27; CDR3 protein: ASAKQGNSYEQY
V gene: TRBV2; CDR3 protein: AISQGALNTEAF
V gene: TRBV2; CDR3 protein: ASLRTSGGYEQY
V gene: TRBV5-4; CDR3 protein: ASSLRTGIGNTEAF
V gene: TRBV3-1/TRBV3-2; CDR3 protein: ASSQEGWTRGRF
V gene: TRBV3-1/TRBV3-2; CDR3 protein: ASSSEPLTGYGYT
V gene: TRBV10-3; CDR3 protein: AIRTSVTTDTQY
V gene: TRBV10-1; CDR3 protein: ASSRDTMNTEAF
V gene: TRBV19; CDR3 protein: ASLTGPLSNQPQH
V gene: TRBV27; CDR3 protein: ASSLRATLEYTGELF
V gene: TRBV7-9; CDR3 protein: ASSPPGGSTDTQY